The T cell receptor beta chain under discussion was sequenced for a study of T-cell reconstitution after alpha-beta-depleted transplantation in children. Findings of the study overall: Counts and diversity of T cells one year after transplant came mostly from newly produced T cells. In patients about two months after transplant, alpha-beta T cells reportedly arose from several hundred expanded graft clones. Day-60 TCRbeta diversity that was high in some patients was derived from surviving recipient T cells and thymic progenitors.

The length of the CDR3 is 13 residues. Deletions cut 8 bases from V and 6 bases from J, with 14 bases between. Germline V gives CDR1 LNHDA, CDR2 SQIVND (reference sequence). A remark on this clonotype: Antigen unknown.

Unique molecular identifiers were used to barcode this TCRbeta library. TCRdb recomputed calls from the PCR reads with MiXCR, one row per CDR3 protein. The sample holds 700,000 to 950,000 distinct CDR3 sequences, roughly 15% seen once. The sequence derives from a male patient between 10 and 17 years old who had a stem cell transplant for acute lymphoblastic leukemia, so the T cells may come from the graft donor. The chain has TRBV19 and TRBJ2-1; D remains unclear. This specimen was PBMCs, mostly from graft donor cells, taken 360 days after TCRalphabeta/CD19-depleted stem cell transplant. As DNA, the CDR3 is TGTGCCAGTCGGAGTGGGCGTTCCAATGAGCAGTTCTTC. Its translation: CASRSGRSNEQFF.